This TCR beta chain is from a study of pediatric ulcerative colitis. One to two pinch biopsies were taken from the rectum during colonoscopy. The V gene's germline CDR1 is SGHTA and CDR2 FQGTGA. CDR3 length equals 18 residues. V dropped 5 bases and J dropped 2; count of bases not matched to a gene: 16. Sequencing was performed with immunoSEQ multiplex PCR; in TCRdb, only in-frame clones are kept and a portion is missing. In the table there are approximately 38,000 clones, 65% to 85% of which are singletons. The sequenced sample was gut tissue. The chain uses TRBV7-3 and TRBJ1-2; 8 bases line up with TRBD1. This sequence originates from a boy between 10 and 17 years old with severe ulcerative colitis. This CDR3 reads CASSPRVQGAAENYGYTF. CDR3 DNA: TGTGCCAGCAGCCCAAGGGTCCAGGGGGCTGCGGAGAACTATGGCTACACCTTC.